The 4 T cell receptor beta chains given below trace back to one sample, sequenced in a study of cytomegalovirus exposure and HLA in healthy donors. In the PCR, 60 Vbeta and 13 Jbeta primers were used. The table came from immunoSEQ multiplex PCR; TCRdb's copy has only in-frame clones and leaves some out. The profile covers some 80,000 clones, with 62% appearing a single time and more than 3.5% taken by the ten largest. Specimen: PBMCs. The receptors were sampled from a male donor in good health and CMV-seropositive.

This clone has more than one count but fewer than ten. The V and J genes are TRBV6-5 and TRBJ2-1, with D possibly being TRBD1 (5 bases). V shed 2 bases and J shed 6 bases, with 14 bases lying between them. Germline CDR1 reads MNHEY; CDR2 reads SVGAGI. The CDR3 spans 15 residues. CDR3: CASSYEAGMFNEQFF. CDR3 bases: TGTGCCAGCAGTTACGAGGCAGGGATGTTCAATGAGCAGTTCTTC.

This clone has a handful of counts. In DNA, the CDR3 is TGTGCCAGCAGTTACTCGAGCTTCACTGAAGCTTTCTTT. It translates to CASSYSSFTEAFF. This chain connects TRBV6-5 to TRBJ1-1; D not certain. This CDR3 contains 13 residues. V was cut by 0 bases and J by 4 bases, with 6 bases left in between. CDR1 and CDR2 (germline): MNHEY, SVGAGI.

The rearrangement joins TRBV30 to TRBJ1-6, with 7 bases lining up with TRBD1. With V trimmed by 0 bases and J by 9 bases, 8 bases remained unmatched. The CDR3 is 15 residues long. Germline V lookup: CDR1 GTSNPN, CDR2 SVGIG (reference sequence). The CDR3 DNA is TGTGCCTGGAGTGTTTCCGGGACAGCGAGTTCACCCCTCCACTTT. This codes for CAWSVSGTASSPLHF.

The gene calls are TRBV6-4 and TRBJ2-7; the match to TRBD2 covers 10 bases. V lost 5 bases and J lost 2; bases outside the gene matches: 3. The germline CDR1 and CDR2 sequences are MRHNA and SNTAGT. The CDR3 has 14 residues. The CDR3: CASSSLAGAYEQYF. CDR3 in DNA: TGTGCCAGCAGTTCCCTAGCGGGAGCCTACGAGCAGTACTTC.